This TCR beta chain came from a study of T-cell memory formation after mild COVID-19. Study at large: Each donor largely had its own TCR clusters.

The CDR3 consists of 13 residues. The V gene's germline CDR1 is SGHRS and CDR2 YFSETQ. Trimming pared 3 bases from V and 7 bases from J, leaving 10 bases between. In this sample, this clonotype turned up a few times. Antigen unknown. Findings and caveats of the study: CD4+ contracting clones were found mainly in CM and EM, and CD8+ ones in EMRA.

Each CDR3 protein gets one entry after TCRdb re-called the 5' RACE reads with MiXCR. The data hold roughly 240,000 distinct CDR3 sequences, with over 15% observed a single time. This clonotype originated in an adult woman who had mild COVID-19 (a few samples of this study predate the infection). Cell type and time point are not known. This rearrangement joins TRBV5-1 to TRBJ2-2; D remains unclear. Sequencing used PBMCs or a T cell subset sorted from them (not recorded which). In nucleotides, the CDR3 is TGCGCCAGCAGCTCGTATGAGGACGGGGAGCTGTTTTTT. This gives the protein CASSSYEDGELFF. Full variable domain (rest looked up from reference TRBV5-1 and TRBJ2-2): KAGVTQTPRYLIKTRGQQVTLSCSPISGHRSVSWYQQTPGQGLQFLFEYFSETQRNKGNFPGRFSGRQFSNSRSEMNVSTLELGDSALYLCASSSYEDGELFFGEGSRLTVL.